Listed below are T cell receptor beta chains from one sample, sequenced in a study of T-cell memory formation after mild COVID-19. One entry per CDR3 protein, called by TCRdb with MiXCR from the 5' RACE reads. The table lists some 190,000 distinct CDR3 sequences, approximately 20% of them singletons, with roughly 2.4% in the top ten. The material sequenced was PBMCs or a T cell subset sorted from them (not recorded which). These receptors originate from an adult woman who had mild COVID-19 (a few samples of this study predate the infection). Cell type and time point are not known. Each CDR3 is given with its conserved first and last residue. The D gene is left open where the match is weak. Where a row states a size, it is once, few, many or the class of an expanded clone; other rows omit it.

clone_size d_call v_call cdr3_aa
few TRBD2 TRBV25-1 CASSDTRTSFHNEQFF
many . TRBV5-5 CASSPTGTRTGETQYF
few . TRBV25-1 CASSERLSTNEKLFF
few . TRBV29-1 CSVEGAFF
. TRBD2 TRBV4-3 CASSQDRYSGTTYEQYF
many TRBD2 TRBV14 CASSQERIERGRNEQFF
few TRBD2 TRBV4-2 CASSPGTSGRGVYEQYF
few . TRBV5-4 CASSLILQGRWETQYF
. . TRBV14 CASSQGGLEQFF
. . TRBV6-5 CASRPAGGATYEQYF
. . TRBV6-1 CASSEASGLMGEQYF
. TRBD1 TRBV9 CASSLMDRRVRGYTF
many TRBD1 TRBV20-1 CSARGWQGAREQFF
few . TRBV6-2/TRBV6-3 CASSYAQVTEAFF
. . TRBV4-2 CASSQEGLGGTGELFF
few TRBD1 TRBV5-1 CASSWTGGRPDTQYF
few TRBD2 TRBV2 CASRLAGVGIYEQYF
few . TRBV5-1 CASRNGTYLAIAKNIQYF
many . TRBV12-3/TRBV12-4 CASSLRRRQETQYF
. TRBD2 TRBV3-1 CASTDRGRANTGELFF
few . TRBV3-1 CASSKGGATEAFF
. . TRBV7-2 CASSLERVGADTQYF
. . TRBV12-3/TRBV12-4 CASSLTRGTGELFF
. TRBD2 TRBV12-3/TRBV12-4 CASTLTSGEYNEQFF
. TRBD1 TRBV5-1 CASSWGDRGSDYEQYF
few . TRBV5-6 CASSLASTARDGYTF
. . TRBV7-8 CASSLVRAAPSRTYTDTQYF
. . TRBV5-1 CASSLGTDSYEQYF
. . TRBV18 CASSPRASGDGSPLHF
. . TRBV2 CASSPLRPSYNEQFF
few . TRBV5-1 CASSLGGGNSPLHF
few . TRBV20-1 CSARRETQYF
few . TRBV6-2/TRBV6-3 CASSYPGVGGYTF
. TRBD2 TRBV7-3 CASSQTSGAGVREQYF
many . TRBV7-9 CASRPRRPSELFF
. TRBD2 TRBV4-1 CASSHGLAGDLYNEQFF
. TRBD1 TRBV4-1 CASSQGPRDRSNQPQHF
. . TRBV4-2 CASSPLKEGEQFF
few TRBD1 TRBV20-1 CSARIPGQVNTEAFF
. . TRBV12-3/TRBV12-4 CASSLLGSYNSPLHF
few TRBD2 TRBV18 CASSALAGEGFANIQYF
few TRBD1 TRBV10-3 CASLQGASYEQYF
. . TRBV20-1 CSARDGQGRRDNEQFF
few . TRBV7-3 CASSLVAPTDTQYF
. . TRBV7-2 CASSFGGAGSLNGYTF
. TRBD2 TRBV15 CATSRVQGGRKIDTQYF
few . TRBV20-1 CSARAEGFRGYTF
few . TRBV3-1 CASSPDGNQPQHF
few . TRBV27 CASRPPLGARTDTQYF
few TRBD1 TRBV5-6 CASSVDRGLPPAFF
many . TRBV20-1 CSGSDGYEQYF
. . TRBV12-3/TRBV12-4 CASSPGLLMATQYF
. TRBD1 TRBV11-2 CASRPPGQGFYGYTF
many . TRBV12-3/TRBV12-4 CASSLEASYEQYF
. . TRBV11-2 CASSASPGGPQHF
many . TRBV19 CASSITVNTDTQYF
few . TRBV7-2 CASSLRPMDKANYGYTF
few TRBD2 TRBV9 CASSARGTSGLMTGELFF
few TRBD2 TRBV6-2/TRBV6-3 CASSDGLAGASYEQYF
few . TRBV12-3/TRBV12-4 CASTPDGRVAFF